The 3 T cell receptor beta chains reported below all come from one sample, sequenced in a study of shared clonotypes between healthy human individuals. Repertoires were generated with immunoSEQ multiplex PCR, while TCRdb's copy carries only in-frame clones and drops some. This sample carries a few million clones, just over 90% of them seen once, and the ten largest clones take roughly 0.36%. Sequenced input: naive CD4+ T cells from PBMCs. Subset in this sample: CD45RA+ positively selected. The receptors come from a man aged 18-30 years in good health. Some clones in this sample may be carry-over from other donors' samples.

To note about this clone: This sample also contains other DNA sequences that code for the same CDR3. The chain uses TRBV30 and TRBJ1-3; D is undetermined. Germline V lookup: CDR1 GTSNPN, CDR2 SVGIG (reference sequence). The ends were cut back, 2 bases at V and 4 bases at J, with 6 bases in the middle. The CDR3 totals 12 residues. The CDR3 spells CAWSMSGNTIYF. CDR3 in DNA: TGTGCCTGGAGTATGTCGGGAAACACCATATATTTT.

The V call is TRBV9, the J call TRBJ1-5; D gene unclear. The CDR3 contains 13 residues. In germline, CDR1 is SGDLS, CDR2 YYNGEE. The V end lost 3 bases, the J end lost 6 bases, and 10 bases lay between the germline ends. CDR3 in amino acids: CASSGQPGQPQHF. The CDR3, as DNA: TGTGCCAGCAGCGGGCAACCGGGTCAGCCCCAGCATTTT.

V gene TRBV7-9 combines with J gene TRBJ2-7, with 8 bases fitting TRBD1. Losses at the gene ends were 2 bases for V and 1 base for J; bases not matched to a gene: 7. The CDR3 runs 16 residues. The germline V gene has CDR1 SEHNR and CDR2 FQNEAQ (reference sequence). CDR3 DNA: TGTGCCAGCAGCTTACCCGGGACAGGCTTATCCTACGAGCAGTACTTC. Its protein product is CASSLPGTGLSYEQYF.